The next 19 T cell receptor beta chains were all read from a single sample in a study of cytomegalovirus exposure and HLA in healthy donors (dated by TCRdb to 2015 to 2018). To prepare the library, the immunoSEQ multiplex PCR assay was applied. A mixture of 60 forward primers for TCR Vbeta segments and 13 reverse primers for TCR Jbeta segments was used in the multiplex PCR. TCRdb limited this immuneACCESS table to in-frame rearrangements with V and J called. A share of clones is missing; checked studies link under half to unresolved V genes, and the rest is unexplained. The sample table contains 210,000 or so clones; only one count was recorded for about 75% of them. Jointly, the top ten make up around 2% of the sample. The sample taken for sequencing was PBMCs. The receptors come from a man between 18 and 29 years old in good health and CMV-seronegative.

This chain uses TRBV9 with TRBJ1-2; D possibly corresponds to TRBD1 (5 bases). The V gene lost 4 bases and the J gene lost 8 bases, with 15 bases spanning the gap. Germline lookup yields CDR1 SGDLS and CDR2 YYNGEE. The CDR3 is made up of 13 amino acids. The CDR3 bases are TGTGCCAGCAGCCTCCAGGGTAGGAGAGGCTACACCTTC. Translated, it gives CASSLQGRRGYTF.

This chain joins TRBV7-3 and TRBJ2-1, with D maybe TRBD1 (5 bases). The germline V gene encodes CDR1 SGHTA and CDR2 FQGTGA. V was shortened by 0 bases and J by 3 bases, with 12 bases between the two germline ends. CDR3 size: 16 residues. The chain's CDR3 is CASSLTSQGVYNEQFF. The DNA of the CDR3 is TGTGCCAGCAGCTTAACGAGCCAGGGCGTCTACAATGAGCAGTTCTTC.

The genes are TRBV5-1 and TRBJ2-1, with 10 nucleotides matching TRBD2. CDR1 SGHRS and CDR2 YFSETQ come from the germline V gene. This CDR3 is 16 amino acids long. J was trimmed by 8 bases and V by 5 bases; bases with no gene match: 13. CDR3 in amino acids: CASRPHVAGGGDEQFF. The CDR3 DNA follows: TGCGCCAGCAGACCCCACGTAGCGGGGGGCGGGGATGAGCAGTTCTTC.

The V and J genes are TRBV7-6 and TRBJ2-2, with 11 bases that match TRBD2. Germline CDR1 SGHVS, CDR2 FNYEAQ. V was clipped by 5 bases and J by 4 bases; unmatched bases: 6. CDR3 length equals 16 residues. The CDR3 spells CASSGLAGGLTGELFF. CDR3 nucleotides: TGTGCCAGCAGCGGCCTAGCGGGGGGCCTCACCGGGGAGCTGTTTTTT.

This chain joins TRBV10-2 and TRBJ2-7; the D gene is possibly TRBD2 (6 bases). The V end lost 6 bases, the J end lost 2 bases, and 14 bases lay between the germline ends. The CDR3 contains 14 residues. Germline lookup yields CDR1 WSHSY and CDR2 SAAADI. CDR3 in amino acids: CASRMPGEAYEQYF. The CDR3 DNA reads TGCGCCAGCAGAATGCCGGGGGAGGCCTACGAGCAGTACTTC.

The rearrangement uses TRBV19 and TRBJ1-1; 7 positions agree with TRBD1. The CDR3 has 14 amino acids. The V gene's germline CDR1 is LNHDA and CDR2 SQIVND (reference sequence). J lost 5 bases, V lost 5 bases, and 8 bases had no gene match. The CDR3 spells CASSFEGAYTEAFF. The DNA for the CDR3 is TGTGCCAGTAGTTTCGAGGGGGCCTATACTGAAGCTTTCTTT.

The chain couples TRBV5-8 to TRBJ2-4; TRBD1 matches 7 bases. Germline CDR1 is SGHTS and CDR2 is YDEGEE. V shed 1 base, J shed 2 bases, and the junction held 6 bases outside the gene matches. This CDR3 is 16 amino acids long. The chain's CDR3 is CASSLKGGRTKNIQYF. Written as DNA, the CDR3 is TGTGCCAGCAGCTTGAAAGGGGGCAGAACCAAAAACATTCAGTACTTC.

This chain connects TRBV15 to TRBJ2-4; 8 positions match TRBD2. This CDR3 spans 13 amino acids. J lost 9 bases, V lost 4 bases, and 5 bases had no gene match. Germline V CDR1 and CDR2: LNHNV, YYDKDF (reference sequence). The CDR3: CATSIGGASIQYF. CDR3 in DNA: TGTGCCACCAGCATCGGGGGGGCCAGCATTCAGTACTTC.

The V call is TRBV6-5, the J call TRBJ2-5, with D tentatively TRBD1 (6 bases). The germline V gene has CDR1 MNHEY and CDR2 SVGAGI. Trimming pared 2 bases from V and 4 bases from J, leaving 14 bases between. The CDR3 spans 15 residues. The CDR3 DNA reads TGTGCCAGCAGTTACGGGTCGAGGGGGACAGAGACCCAGTACTTC. This translates into CASSYGSRGTETQYF.

V is TRBV29-1 and J is TRBJ1-1, with a possible D match to TRBD1 (6 bases). Looked up from germline, CDR1 is SQVTM and CDR2 is ANQGSEA. V lost 0 bases, J lost 0 bases, and 14 bases lay in between. This CDR3 region has 16 residues. CDR3 DNA sequence: TGCAGCGTTGAAGATCACACAGGGCTTATGAACACTGAAGCTTTCTTT. Protein: CSVEDHTGLMNTEAFF. Full variable domain (outside the CDR3, taken from reference TRBV29-1 and TRBJ1-1): SAVISQKPSRDICQRGTSLTIQCQVDSQVTMMFWYRQQPGQSLTLIATANQGSEATYESGFVIDKFPISRPNLTFSTLTVSNMSPEDSSIYLCSVEDHTGLMNTEAFFGQGTRLTVV.

This rearrangement joins TRBV7-2 to TRBJ2-7; D is possibly TRBD1 (5 bases). V lost 5 bases and J 3 bases, leaving 17 bases between the germline ends. The CDR3 length is 15 residues. The V gene's germline CDR1 is SGHTA and CDR2 FQGNSA. CDR3 residues: CASSPAGHGSYEQYF. The CDR3 DNA follows: TGTGCCAGCAGCCCGGCTGGACATGGAAGCTACGAGCAGTACTTC.

This chain uses TRBV19 with TRBJ2-1; 9 bases match TRBD1. Unmatched junction bases numbered 10, after V lost 0 bases and J lost 7 bases. CDR1 is LNHDA, CDR2 SQIVND, per germline (reference sequence). The length of the CDR3 is 17 residues. For the CDR3, the DNA is TGTGCCAGTAGTATAGAGGTAGGACAGGGGAGGAGAAATGAGCAGTTCTTC. This gives the protein CASSIEVGQGRRNEQFF.

This chain links TRBV7-8 with TRBJ2-2; maybe TRBD2 (6 bases). The CDR3 is made up of 14 amino acids. Looked up from germline, CDR1 is SGHVS and CDR2 is FQNEAQ. V was trimmed by 5 bases and J by 5 bases, leaving 12 bases between them. The CDR3 DNA sequence: TGTGCCAGCAGCCCGTCGGGGGAAACCGGGGAGCTGTTTTTT. Translation gives CASSPSGETGELFF.

This clone has only one observation. The J gene is TRBJ1-6, the V gene TRBV27; D is perhaps TRBD1 (6 bases). Trimming cost V 2 bases and J 5 bases, with 13 bases left between them. This CDR3 has 16 residues. Germline CDR1 is MNHEY and CDR2 is SMNVEV (reference sequence). The CDR3 region is CASSLADSRNNSPLHF. In DNA form, the CDR3 reads TGTGCCAGCAGTTTAGCGGACAGCCGTAATAATTCACCCCTCCACTTT.

Regarding this clone: One end of the junction is discordant with germline, which a read error may explain. The chain is built from TRBV28 and TRBJ2-1, with TRBD2 identical over 12 bases. CDR3 length: 15 amino acids. Per the germline V gene, CDR1 is MDHEN and CDR2 is SYDVKM. The CDR3 region has the DNA TGTGCGAGCACTCTAGCGGGAGGGAAATACAATGAGCAGTTCTTC. This gives the protein CASTLAGGKYNEQFF.

This clone was counted a single time. The genes are TRBV4-3 and TRBJ2-1; 16 nucleotides line up with TRBD2. Per germline, CDR1 LGHNA and CDR2 YSLEER. V gave up 0 bases and J gave up 7 bases; unmatched junction bases: 9. This CDR3 has 19 amino acids. CDR3 sequence: CASSQDGGLAGGPGNEQFF. CDR3 DNA sequence: TGCGCCAGCAGCCAAGATGGGGGACTAGCGGGAGGGCCGGGGAATGAGCAGTTCTTC.

The chain is built from TRBV6-1 and TRBJ2-5; TRBD2 aligns across 14 bases. V lost 4 bases, J lost 4 bases, and 8 bases stayed unmatched. The CDR3 loop spans 17 amino acids. CDR1 is MNHNS and CDR2 is SASEGT in the germline V gene. The CDR3 DNA sequence: TGTGCCAGCAGTGCGACTAGCGGGGGGGCGACGGGAGAGACCCAGTACTTC. Encoded protein: CASSATSGGATGETQYF.

The rearrangement links TRBV25-1 to TRBJ1-3; D call uncertain. Deletions cut 6 bases from V and 2 bases from J, with 8 bases between. The CDR3 runs 13 residues. Germline-derived CDR1 and CDR2 are MGHDK and SYGVNS. CDR3 protein: CASRDIAGNTIYF. The DNA of the CDR3 is TGTGCCAGCAGAGACATTGCTGGAAACACCATATATTTT.

The chain employs TRBV28 and TRBJ2-5; 7 bases map to TRBD1. The end of the DNA is better explained by TRBJ2-7, so the J call may be wrong. This CDR3 region has 13 residues. Germline lookup yields CDR1 MDHEN and CDR2 SYDVKM. CDR3 nucleotide sequence: TGTGCCAGCACCCCGACAGGGCAGTACGAGCAGTACTTC. It translates to CASTPTGQYEQYF.